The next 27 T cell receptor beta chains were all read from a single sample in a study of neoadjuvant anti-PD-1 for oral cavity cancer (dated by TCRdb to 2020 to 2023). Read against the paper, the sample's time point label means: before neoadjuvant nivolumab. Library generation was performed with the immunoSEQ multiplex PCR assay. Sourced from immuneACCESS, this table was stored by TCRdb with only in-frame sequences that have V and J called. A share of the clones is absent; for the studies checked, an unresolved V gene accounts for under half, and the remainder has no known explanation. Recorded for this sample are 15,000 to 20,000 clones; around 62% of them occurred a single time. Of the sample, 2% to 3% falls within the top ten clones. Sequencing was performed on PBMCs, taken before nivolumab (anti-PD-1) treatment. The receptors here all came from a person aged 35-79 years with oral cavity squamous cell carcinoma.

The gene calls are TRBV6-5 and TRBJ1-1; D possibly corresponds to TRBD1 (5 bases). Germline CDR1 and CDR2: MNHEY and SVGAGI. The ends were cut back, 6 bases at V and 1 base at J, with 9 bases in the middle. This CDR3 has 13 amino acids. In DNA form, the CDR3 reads TGTGCCAGCAGACAGACAGCGAACACTGAAGCTTTCTTT. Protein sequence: CASRQTANTEAFF.

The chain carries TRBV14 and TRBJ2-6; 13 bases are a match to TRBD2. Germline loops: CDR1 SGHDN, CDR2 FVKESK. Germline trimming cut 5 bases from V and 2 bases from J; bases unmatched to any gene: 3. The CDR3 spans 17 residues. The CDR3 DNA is TGTGCCAGCAGCTCACTAGCGGGAGGGACTGGGGCCAACGTCCTGACTTTC. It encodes CASSSLAGGTGANVLTF.

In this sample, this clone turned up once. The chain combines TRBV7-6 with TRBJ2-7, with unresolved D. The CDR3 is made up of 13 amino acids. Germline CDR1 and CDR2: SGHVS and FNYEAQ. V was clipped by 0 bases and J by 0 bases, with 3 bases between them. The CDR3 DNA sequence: TGTGCCAGCAGCTTAGCAGGCTCCTACGAGCAGTACTTC. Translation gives CASSLAGSYEQYF.

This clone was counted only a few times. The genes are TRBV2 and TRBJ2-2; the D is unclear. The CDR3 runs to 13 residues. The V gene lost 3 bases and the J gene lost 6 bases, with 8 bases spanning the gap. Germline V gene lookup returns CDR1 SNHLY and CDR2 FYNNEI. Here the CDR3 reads CASSDRSAGELFF. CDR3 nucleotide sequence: TGTGCCAGCAGTGATAGATCCGCCGGGGAGCTGTTTTTT. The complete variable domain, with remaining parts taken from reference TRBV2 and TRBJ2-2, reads EPEVTQTPSHQVTQMGQEVILRCVPISNHLYFYWYRQILGQKVEFLVSFYNNEISEKSEIFDDQFSVERPDGSNFTLKIRSTKLEDSAMYFCASSDRSAGELFFGEGSRLTVL.

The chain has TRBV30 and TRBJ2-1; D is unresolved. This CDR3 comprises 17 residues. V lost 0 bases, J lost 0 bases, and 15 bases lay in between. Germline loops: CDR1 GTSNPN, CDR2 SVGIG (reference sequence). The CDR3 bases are TGTGCCTGGAGTGTACAGCTAAGGACGGTCTCCTACAATGAGCAGTTCTTC. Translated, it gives CAWSVQLRTVSYNEQFF.

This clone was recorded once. The CDR3: CASSEDGAGGIGKTQYF. Here the CDR3 DNA reads TGTGCCAGCAGTGAAGATGGAGCGGGGGGAATCGGAAAGACCCAGTACTTC. The J gene is TRBJ2-5, the V gene TRBV6-1, with 9 bases matching TRBD2. Trimming cost V 1 base and J 6 bases; bases outside gene matches: 12. The CDR3 is 17 amino acids. Looked up from germline, CDR1 is MNHNS and CDR2 is SASEGT.

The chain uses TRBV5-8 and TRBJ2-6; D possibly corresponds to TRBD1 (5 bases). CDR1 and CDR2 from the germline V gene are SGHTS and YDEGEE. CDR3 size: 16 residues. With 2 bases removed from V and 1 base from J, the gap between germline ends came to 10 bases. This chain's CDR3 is CASSLQALSGANVLTF. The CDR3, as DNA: TGTGCCAGCAGCTTACAGGCTCTGTCTGGGGCCAACGTCCTGACTTTC.

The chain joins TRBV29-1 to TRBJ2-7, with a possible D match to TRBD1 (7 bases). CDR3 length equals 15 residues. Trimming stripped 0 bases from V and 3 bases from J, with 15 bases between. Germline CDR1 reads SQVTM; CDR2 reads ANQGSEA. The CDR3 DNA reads TGCAGCGTTGAAGATTCGAGACAGGGACTCTACGAGCAGTACTTC. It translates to CSVEDSRQGLYEQYF.

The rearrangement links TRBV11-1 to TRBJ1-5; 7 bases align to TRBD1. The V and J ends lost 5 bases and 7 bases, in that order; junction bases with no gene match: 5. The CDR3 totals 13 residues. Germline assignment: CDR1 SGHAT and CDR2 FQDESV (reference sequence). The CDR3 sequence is CASSPGQNQPQHF. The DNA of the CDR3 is TGTGCCAGCAGCCCGGGACAGAACCAGCCCCAGCATTTT.

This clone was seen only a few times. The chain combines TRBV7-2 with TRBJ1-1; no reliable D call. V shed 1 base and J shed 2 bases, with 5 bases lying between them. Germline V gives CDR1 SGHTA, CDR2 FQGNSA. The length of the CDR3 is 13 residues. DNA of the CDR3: TGTGCCAGCAGCTTAGAGAGAAACACTGAAGCTTTCTTT. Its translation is CASSLERNTEAFF.

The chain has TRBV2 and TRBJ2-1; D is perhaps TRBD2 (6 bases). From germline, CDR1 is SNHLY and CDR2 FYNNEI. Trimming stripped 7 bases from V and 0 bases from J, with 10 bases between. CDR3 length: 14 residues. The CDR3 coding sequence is TGTGCCAGCAACGGGGGAAGCTCCTACAATGAGCAGTTCTTC. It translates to CASNGGSSYNEQFF.

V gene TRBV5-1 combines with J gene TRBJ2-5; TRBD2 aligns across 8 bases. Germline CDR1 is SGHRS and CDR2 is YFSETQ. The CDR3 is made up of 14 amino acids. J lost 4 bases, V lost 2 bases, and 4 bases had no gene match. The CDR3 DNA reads TGCGCCAGCAGCTTCCAGGGACTAGGAGAGACCCAGTACTTC. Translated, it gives CASSFQGLGETQYF.

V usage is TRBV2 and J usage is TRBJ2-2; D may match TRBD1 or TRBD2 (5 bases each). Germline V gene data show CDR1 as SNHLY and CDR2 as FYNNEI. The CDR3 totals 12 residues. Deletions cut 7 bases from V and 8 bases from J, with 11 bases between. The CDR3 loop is CASNQGPGELFF. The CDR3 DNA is TGTGCCAGCAACCAGGGACCGGGGGAGCTGTTTTTT.

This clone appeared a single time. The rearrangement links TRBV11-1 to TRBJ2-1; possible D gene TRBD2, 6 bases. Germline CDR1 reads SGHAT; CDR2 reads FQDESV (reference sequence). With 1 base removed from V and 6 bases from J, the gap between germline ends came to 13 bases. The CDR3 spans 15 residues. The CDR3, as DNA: TGTGCCAGCAGCTTAGGGCGGGAATTTGTCAATGAGCAGTTCTTC. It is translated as CASSLGREFVNEQFF.

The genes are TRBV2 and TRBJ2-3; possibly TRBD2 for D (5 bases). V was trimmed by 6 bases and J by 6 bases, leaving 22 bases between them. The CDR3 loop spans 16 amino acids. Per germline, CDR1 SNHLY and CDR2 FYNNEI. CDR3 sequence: CASRVGSTIGSDTQYF. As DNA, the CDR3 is TGTGCCAGCAGAGTGGGGAGCACAATCGGGTCCGATACGCAGTATTTT.

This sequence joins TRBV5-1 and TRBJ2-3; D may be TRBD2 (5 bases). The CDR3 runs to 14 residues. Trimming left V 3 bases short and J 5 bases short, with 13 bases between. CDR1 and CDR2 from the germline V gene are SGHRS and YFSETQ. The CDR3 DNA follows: TGCGCCAGCAGCTGGGAGCGGTCTAGAGATACGCAGTATTTT. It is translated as CASSWERSRDTQYF.

The CDR3 DNA reads TGTGCCATCCGGGACAGTCGATACAATGAGCAGTTCTTC. Protein: CAIRDSRYNEQFF. V gene TRBV6-1 combines with J gene TRBJ2-1; 7 bases are a match to TRBD1. The CDR3 is made up of 13 amino acids. Germline V gene data show CDR1 as MNHNS and CDR2 as SASEGT. Trimming removed 10 bases from V and 4 bases from J; junction bases left unmatched: 7.

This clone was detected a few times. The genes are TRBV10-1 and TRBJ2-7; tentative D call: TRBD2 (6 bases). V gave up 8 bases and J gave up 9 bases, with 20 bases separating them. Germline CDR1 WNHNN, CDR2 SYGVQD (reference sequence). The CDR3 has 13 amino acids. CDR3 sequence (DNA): TGCGCCAGCGCCTCCGGGAGCTCCCTTACGCAGTACTTC. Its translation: CASASGSSLTQYF.

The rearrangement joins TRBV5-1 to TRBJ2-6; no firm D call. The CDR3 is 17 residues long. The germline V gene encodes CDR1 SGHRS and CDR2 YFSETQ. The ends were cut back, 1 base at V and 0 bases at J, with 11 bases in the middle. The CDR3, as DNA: TGCGCCAGCAGCTTGTCTGTTCTAAACTCTGGGGCCAACGTCCTGACTTTC. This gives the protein CASSLSVLNSGANVLTF.

CDR3 residues: CASSFVGQGEETQYF. The DNA for the CDR3 is TGTGCCAGCAGTTTCGTTGGACAGGGGGAAGAGACCCAGTACTTC. The rearrangement links TRBV6-5 to TRBJ2-5; 10 nucleotides align to TRBD1. The V segment lost 4 bases and the J segment 3 bases; nucleotides outside the gene matches: 5. CDR1 and CDR2 from the germline V gene are MNHEY and SVGAGI. This CDR3 contains 15 residues.

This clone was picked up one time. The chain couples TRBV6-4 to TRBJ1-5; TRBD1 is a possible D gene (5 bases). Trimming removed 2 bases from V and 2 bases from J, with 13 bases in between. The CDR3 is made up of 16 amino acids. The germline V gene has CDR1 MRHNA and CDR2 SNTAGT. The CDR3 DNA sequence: TGTGCCAGCAGTGACCCACAAGGGGATGGCAATCAGCCCCAGCATTTT. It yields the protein CASSDPQGDGNQPQHF.

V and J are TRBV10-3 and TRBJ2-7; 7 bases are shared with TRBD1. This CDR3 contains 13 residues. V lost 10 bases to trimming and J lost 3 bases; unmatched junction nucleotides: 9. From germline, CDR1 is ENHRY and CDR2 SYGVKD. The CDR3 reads CATARQGDYEQYF. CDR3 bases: TGTGCCACCGCAAGACAGGGAGACTACGAGCAGTACTTC.

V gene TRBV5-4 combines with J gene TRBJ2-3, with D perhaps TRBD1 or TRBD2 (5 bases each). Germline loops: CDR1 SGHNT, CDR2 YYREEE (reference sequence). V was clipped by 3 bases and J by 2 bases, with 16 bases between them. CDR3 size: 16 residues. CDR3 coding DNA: TGTGCCAGCAGCTCGCCCAACCCGGGGCCCACAGATACGCAGTATTTT. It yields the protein CASSSPNPGPTDTQYF.

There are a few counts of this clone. The CDR3 loop is CASSLRLRTGQGGEKLFF. In nucleotides, the CDR3 is TGTGCCAGCAGCCTCCGCCTTCGCACGGGACAGGGGGGGGAAAAACTGTTTTTT. The rearrangement links TRBV13 to TRBJ1-4; TRBD1 aligns across 11 bases. CDR3 length: 18 amino acids. After removal of 5 bases from V and 8 bases from J, the junction contained 16 bases not matched to a gene. Germline CDR1 reads PRHDT; CDR2 reads FYEKMQ (reference sequence). Full variable domain (missing parts from reference TRBV13 and TRBJ1-4): AAGVIQSPRHLIKEKRETATLKCYPIPRHDTVYWYQQGPGQDPQFLISFYEKMQSDKGSIPDRFSAQQFSDYHSELNMSSLELGDSALYFCASSLRLRTGQGGEKLFFGSGTQLSVL.

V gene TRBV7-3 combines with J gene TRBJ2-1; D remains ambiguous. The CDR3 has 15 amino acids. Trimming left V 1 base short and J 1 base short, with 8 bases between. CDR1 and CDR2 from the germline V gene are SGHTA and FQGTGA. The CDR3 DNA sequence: TGTGCCAGCAGCTTAATGTTAGCATCCTACAATGAGCAGTTCTTC. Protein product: CASSLMLASYNEQFF.

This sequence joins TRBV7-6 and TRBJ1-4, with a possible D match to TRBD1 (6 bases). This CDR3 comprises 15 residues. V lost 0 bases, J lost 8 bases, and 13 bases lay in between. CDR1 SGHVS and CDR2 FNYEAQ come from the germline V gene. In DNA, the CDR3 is TGTGCCAGCAGCTTAGCGGTCAGGGGCGAAGAAAAACTGTTTTTT. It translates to CASSLAVRGEEKLFF.

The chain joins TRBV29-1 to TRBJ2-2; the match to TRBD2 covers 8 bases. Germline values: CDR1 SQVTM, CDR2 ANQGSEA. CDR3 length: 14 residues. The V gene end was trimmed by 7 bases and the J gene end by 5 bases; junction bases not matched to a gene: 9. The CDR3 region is CSARAGEGTGELFF. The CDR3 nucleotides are TGCAGCGCCCGAGCGGGAGAGGGAACCGGGGAGCTGTTTTTT.